Listed here is a single T cell receptor (beta chain). The antigen this receptor binds is unknown. No much larger clone is present one base from it, and per-base qualities are unavailable. TCRbeta CDR3 regions were amplified from genomic DNA using the immunoSEQ Assay, a bias-controlled multiplex PCR. On the authors' methods: The number of nucleated cells in each sample was estimated by amplification of reference gene primers within the assay. To quantify the absolute abundance of each unique TCRbeta CDR3 rearrangement, sequence reads were collapsed and filtered. Productive Simpson clonality was computed per sample as the square root of Simpson's diversity index over productive rearrangements. Held by TCRdb, this immuneACCESS table contains in-frame sequences only and omits some clones. Under half of the omission traces to an unresolved V gene where checked; the cause of the rest is unknown. The V and J calls and clone size were taken over from that table, and D and trimming were inferred from the DNA. The sample records 180,000 or so clones, 80% to 85% of which are singletons. The top ten clones comprise less than 8.5% of the sample.

Counted from cysteine to phenylalanine, this CDR3 has 15 amino acids. Solely the CDR3 DNA is kept, with 45 bases framed from the first base. The germline ends are 10 bases apart after V is trimmed by 3 bases and J by 0 bases. From the germline V gene, CDR1 is SGHVS and CDR2 is FQNEAQ. The sample belongs to a study of blood T cell repertoires in COVID-19 (dated by TCRdb to 2018 to 2020). At the level of the whole study: Collaborator samples came from the United States, Italy and Spain and covered acute and convalescent phases of COVID-19. Subjects who had been exposed to COVID-19, were actively infected with it, or had recovered from it provided the deeply sampled blood TCRbeta repertoires that made up the dataset. The sample metadata nearly always contained a de-identified subject ID, COVID-19 status, age in years and sex. Samples were obtained from the ongoing ImmuneRACE study (first 160 participants) and from over a thousand subjects provided by 6 global collaborators. A freely available public database, intended as a resource for researchers studying the immune response to SARS-CoV-2, is where the repertoires were released. Where available, HLA class I and class II types were taken from metadata supplied by the sample provider and were not determined by assay-based typing. The prospective study material was composed of cDNA or gDNA derived from T cells, B-cell-depleted T cells, or PBMCs.

Participants in the prospective study were enrolled through a virtual design, were aged about 18 to 100 years, and lived in roughly 25 United States geographic areas. In the prospective study, participants were assigned to cohorts based on the clinical history participants reported in a screening survey and a study questionnaire. Recovered participants in ImmuneRACE Cohort 3 were defined by two consecutive negative NP/OP PCR tests, clearance by a healthcare professional, or resolution of symptoms. In the prospective study, mobile phlebotomists collected whole blood, serum and a nasopharyngeal or oropharyngeal swab from each participant. Prospective study participants could optionally give additional blood draws and questionnaires over an approximately two-month period. Before DNA extraction, blood samples from the prospective study were shipped at room temperature or frozen. What the research found in general, with its limitations: How much clinical and demographic metadata was included differed by source and by participant, and the metadata was provided uncurated.

The rearrangement combines TRBV7-8 with TRBJ2-3; TRBD2 might be the D gene, on 5 matching bases. Source material: PBMCs or T cells enriched from blood (not recorded which). The receptor was isolated from a man aged 35 to 55 who had recovered from COVID-19. The nucleotides are TGTGCCAGCAGCTTGAGGGCGGTTAGCACAGATACGCAGTATTTT. Its protein product is CASSLRAVSTDTQYF.